This T cell receptor (beta chain) was profiled in a study of T cell repertoires in aging, cancer and after chemotherapy. Rearranged V-D-J TRB sequences were amplified with a mixed TRB-A/B primer pool. TCRdb redid the calling of the multiplex PCR reads with MiXCR, one entry per CDR3 protein. Counted here are approximately 13,000 distinct CDR3 sequences, approximately 24% occurring once; the ten biggest clones make up 2.6%. Peripheral blood genomic DNA, not sorted cells or RNA, was the template. CDR1 is SGHAT and CDR2 is FQNNGV in the germline V gene. V was pared by 2 bases and J by 4 bases, with 5 bases between. This CDR3 region has 12 residues. This clonotype is medium-sized (0.01 to 0.1%) in the sample.

V usage is TRBV11-2 and J usage is TRBJ1-1; D is ambiguous. The sequenced material came from blood. The sequence derives from a human donor in good health. The CDR3 DNA is TGTGCCAGCAGCTTACCTGGCACTGAAGCTTTCTTT. Protein product: CASSLPGTEAFF.